The source of this TCR beta chain is a study of CD8+ T cells in alopecia areata. On the study more broadly: At a dose of 5 to 10 mg twice daily, oral tofacitinib was given to treated patients. Notes on the study in general: Among the top 100, expanded CD8+ clones, as well as scalp clonality, were significantly decreased by tofacitinib.

The CDR3 length is 17 residues. As to this clone: Antigen unknown.

TCR sequencing used cDNA made by reverse transcription of extracted RNA. The table came from immunoSEQ multiplex PCR; TCRdb's copy has only in-frame clones and leaves some out. The profile shows 15,000 to 20,000 clones, 59% of them singletons. The treatment here: oral pan-JAK inhibitor, 5-10 mg twice daily. Alopecia areata patients provided lesional scalp punch biopsies and peripheral blood, both collected for the study. The chain carries TRBV21-1 and TRBJ2-1; the D call in the table, TRBD1, was not verified against the DNA. TRBV21-1 is shown as a pseudogene. The specimen comprised skin, sampled at week 4, from a patient treated with tofacitinib. The sequence derives from a human donor with alopecia areata. Written as DNA, the CDR3 is TGTGCCAGCAGCAAGTACCGCTCCGGACAGGGGCCGGGTGAGCAGTTCTTC. This sequence encodes CASSKYRSGQGPGEQFF.